Shown below are 10 T cell receptor beta chains from a single sample sequenced in a study of T cell clonality in common variable immunodeficiency. Produced via immunoSEQ multiplex PCR; TCRdb's table is partial and in-frame only. The sample includes about 40,000 clones, none of them occurring once. The sequencing sample was made of peripheral blood mononuclear cells. These TCRs come from a person aged 18-69 years in good health.

There are many counts of this clone. The part of the CDR3 DNA that was read is TGTGCCAGCAGCCCGAAGTACGGTTCACCC. This sequence encodes CASSPKYGSP. The whole CDR3 protein is CASSPKYGSPLHF. V is TRBV7-8 and J is TRBJ1-6; D is undetermined. Read sequence stops 3 residues before the CDR3 end, and the germline J gene provides the missing end. The V end lost 5 bases, the J end lost 9 bases, and 11 bases lay between the germline ends. CDR1 SGHVS and CDR2 FQNEAQ come from the germline V gene. This CDR3 contains 13 residues.

This clone was recorded many times. Sequencing ends 3 residues short of the CDR3 end; the germline J gene provides the rest. The gene calls are TRBV16 and TRBJ2-7; weak D call: TRBD1 (5 bases). CDR1 is KGHSY, CDR2 FQNENV, per germline. V was pared by 4 bases and J by 1 base, with 11 bases between. The CDR3 extends over 14 amino acids. The part of the CDR3 DNA that was read is TGTGCCAGCAGCCTTAGTGACAGTTCCTACGAG. Residues: CASSLSDSSYE. The entire CDR3 reads CASSLSDSSYEQYF.

This clone was detected many times. The read gets to within 3 residues of the CDR3 end, and the germline J gene fills in the rest. This rearrangement joins TRBV5-1 to TRBJ1-6, with a possible D match to TRBD1 (6 bases). V lost 3 bases and J 10 bases, leaving 14 bases between the germline ends. Germline V gene data show CDR1 as SGHRS and CDR2 as YFSETQ. The CDR3 covers 14 residues. The CDR3 reads CASSSTGRGSPLHF. The covered CDR3 bases are TGCGCCAGCAGCTCCACAGGGAGGGGATCACCC. Full variable domain (remainder filled in from reference TRBV5-1 and TRBJ1-6): KAGVTQTPRYLIKTRGQQVTLSCSPISGHRSVSWYQQTPGQGLQFLFEYFSETQRNKGNFPGRFSGRQFSNSRSEMNVSTLELGDSALYLCASSSTGRGSPLHFGNGTRLTVT.

This clone was recorded at least ten times. The read terminates 3 residues before the CDR3 end, so the remaining end is supplied by the germline J gene. The chain links TRBV14 to TRBJ2-1; 10 bases are shared with TRBD2. This CDR3 is built from 17 residues. V shed 1 base and J 3 bases; nucleotides not matched to a gene: 6. Germline loops: CDR1 SGHDN, CDR2 FVKESK. This chain's CDR3 is CASSQGIGLADYNEQFF. The sequenced part of the CDR3 DNA is TGTGCCAGCAGCCAAGGGATTGGACTAGCGGACTACAATGAG.

This clone was counted many times. The CDR3 is cut off 3 residues early in the read; its end comes from the germline J gene. This sequence joins TRBV5-6 and TRBJ2-1, with 9 bases aligning to TRBD2. The V and J ends lost 2 bases and 4 bases, in that order; junction bases with no gene match: 4. The length of the CDR3 is 15 residues. Germline V gives CDR1 SGHDT, CDR2 YYEEEE. CDR3 DNA, as far as it was read: TGTGCCAGCAGCTTTAAAGGACTAGCGTACAATGAG. This gives the protein CASSFKGLAYNE. The CDR3, in full, reads CASSFKGLAYNEQFF.

At least ten counts were recorded for this clone. The DNA ends 3 residues before the CDR3 does, and the rest of the CDR3 is filled in from the germline J gene. The rearrangement links TRBV20-1 to TRBJ1-1, with D uncertain. The CDR3 spans 14 residues. The germline V gene has CDR1 DFQATT and CDR2 SNEGSKA (reference sequence). Trimming took 1 base from V and 2 from J, leaving 11 bases between them. The DNA read from the CDR3 is TGCAGTGCTAGAGTACAGAGCTACAACACTGAA. This codes for CSARVQSYNTE. The complete CDR3 sequence is CSARVQSYNTEAFF.

This clone has ten or more counts. The read halts 3 residues ahead of the CDR3 end, with the missing end drawn from the germline J gene. The chain carries TRBV11-2 and TRBJ2-3; 7 nucleotides match TRBD2. This CDR3 region has 15 residues. With 2 bases clipped from V and 6 bases from J, the junction kept 8 bases outside the gene matches. Germline V CDR1 and CDR2: SGHAT, FQNNGV. The CDR3 DNA, read in part, is TGTGCCAGCAGCTTATCAGCGGGACGAGGTGATACG. Protein product: CASSLSAGRGDT. The full CDR3 is CASSLSAGRGDTQYF.

This clone was detected many times. The missing CDR3 end, 3 residues past where the read stops, is filled in from the germline J gene. The chain links TRBV19 to TRBJ2-3, with TRBD2 matching 13 bases. Germline CDR1 and CDR2: LNHDA and SQIVND (reference sequence). The junction had 11 bases not matched to a gene; V was cut back by 4 bases and J by 4 bases. This CDR3 has 18 residues. CDR3 residues: CASSTPGLAGFEADTQYF. CDR3 DNA (partial): TGTGCCAGTAGTACTCCGGGACTAGCGGGATTTGAGGCAGATACG.

As regards this clone: Read data end 3 residues before the CDR3 end; the end is taken from the germline J gene. The chain recombines TRBV20-1 with TRBJ2-1, with D possibly being TRBD1 (6 bases). V was pared by 5 bases and J by 2 bases, with 13 bases between. Germline V gives CDR1 DFQATT, CDR2 SNEGSKA (reference sequence). This CDR3 has 14 amino acids. The CDR3 reads CSADTGRTYNEQFF. CDR3 bases read: TGCAGTGCTGACACAGGGCGTACCTACAATGAG.

This clone was seen many times. The CDR3 spells CASSSWTSGGADTQYF. Partial CDR3 DNA: TGCGCCAGCAGCTCTTGGACTAGCGGGGGGGCAGATACG. This sequence joins TRBV5-1 and TRBJ2-3, with 15 bases identical to TRBD2. The read falls 3 residues short of the CDR3 end, and the missing part is taken from the germline J gene. The CDR3 is 16 amino acids. Germline assignment: CDR1 SGHRS and CDR2 YFSETQ. V lost 3 bases to trimming and J lost 4 bases; unmatched junction nucleotides: 3.